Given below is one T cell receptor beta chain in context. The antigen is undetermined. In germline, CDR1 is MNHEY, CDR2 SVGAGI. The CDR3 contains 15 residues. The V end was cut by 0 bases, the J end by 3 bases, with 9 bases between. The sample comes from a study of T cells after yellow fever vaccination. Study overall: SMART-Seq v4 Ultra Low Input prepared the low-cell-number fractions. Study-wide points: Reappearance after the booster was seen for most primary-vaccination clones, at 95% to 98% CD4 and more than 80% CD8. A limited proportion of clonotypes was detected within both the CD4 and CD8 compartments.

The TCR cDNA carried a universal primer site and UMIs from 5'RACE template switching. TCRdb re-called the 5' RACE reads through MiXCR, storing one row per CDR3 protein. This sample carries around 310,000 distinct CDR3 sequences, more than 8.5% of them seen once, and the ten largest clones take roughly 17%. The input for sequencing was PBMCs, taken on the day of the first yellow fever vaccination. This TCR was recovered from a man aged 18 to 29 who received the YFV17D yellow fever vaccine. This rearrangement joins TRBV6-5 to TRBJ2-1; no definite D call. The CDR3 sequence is CASSYSIGYYNEQFF. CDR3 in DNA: TGTGCCAGCAGTTACTCGATAGGTTACTACAATGAGCAGTTCTTC.